Presented here are 20 T cell receptor beta chains from one specimen sequenced in a study of T-cell reconstitution after alpha-beta-depleted transplantation in children. Unique molecular identifiers were incorporated during preparation of the TCRbeta library. TCRdb itself ran the PCR reads through MiXCR, one entry per CDR3 protein. This sample has hundreds of thousands of distinct CDR3 sequences, with less than 9% found just once. Sequencing used PBMCs, mostly from graft donor cells, obtained 180 days after TCRalphabeta/CD19-depleted stem cell transplant. These receptors all come from a male patient aged 10-17 years who had a stem cell transplant for acute lymphoblastic leukemia, so the T cells may come from the graft donor.

This clonotype was seen repeatedly, ten times or more. The rearrangement joins TRBV20-1 to TRBJ1-5, with a tentative D call TRBD1 (5 bases). Germline-derived CDR1 and CDR2 are DFQATT and SNEGSKA (reference sequence). The CDR3 consists of 16 residues. V lost 0 bases to trimming and J lost 0 bases, with 12 bases between them. As DNA, the CDR3 is TGCAGTGCTAGAGATCCCGACAGTTATAGCAATCAGCCCCAGCATTTT. Translating gives CSARDPDSYSNQPQHF.

This clonotype was seen repeatedly, ten times or more. The chain has TRBV5-1 and TRBJ2-2, with a weak D call TRBD1 (6 bases). Trimming removed 6 bases from V and 7 bases from J, with 19 bases in between. The CDR3 is made up of 15 amino acids. Per the germline V gene, CDR1 is SGHRS and CDR2 is YFSETQ. CDR3: CASKNRDTGGGELFF. The CDR3 coding sequence is TGCGCCAGCAAAAACCGGGACACGGGCGGCGGGGAGCTGTTTTTT.

This clonotype was observed many times. The CDR3 spells CASSFAGKTQYF. The CDR3, as DNA: TGTGCCAGCAGCTTCGCAGGAAAGACCCAGTACTTC. The chain employs TRBV3-1 and TRBJ2-5; no clear D. The CDR3 runs to 12 residues. Germline CDR1 and CDR2: LGHDT and YNNKEL (reference sequence). The ends were cut back, 5 bases at V and 6 bases at J, with 10 bases in the middle.

The rearrangement uses TRBV14 and TRBJ1-1, with D perhaps TRBD1 (6 bases). Germline V gives CDR1 SGHDN, CDR2 FVKESK. Trimming removed 4 bases at V and 3 bases at J, with 15 bases between. The CDR3 runs 15 residues. The CDR3 region has the DNA TGTGCCAGCAGCCCTACAGGGAGGGGGTACACTGAAGCTTTCTTT. It specifies CASSPTGRGYTEAFF.

This clonotype was seen more than once but under ten times. This rearrangement joins TRBV11-2 to TRBJ2-7; 13 positions agree with TRBD2. The CDR3 has 18 residues. The V segment lost 5 bases and the J segment 2 bases; nucleotides outside the gene matches: 12. The germline CDR1 and CDR2 sequences are SGHAT and FQNNGV. The CDR3 here is CASSLPATSGRTPYEQYF. Written as DNA, the CDR3 is TGTGCCAGCAGCCTCCCAGCGACTAGCGGGAGGACCCCCTACGAGCAGTACTTC.

Ten or more counts support this clonotype. This chain connects TRBV20-1 to TRBJ2-5; possibly TRBD2 for D (6 bases). V was cut by 5 bases and J by 2 bases, with 12 bases left in between. This CDR3 spans 13 amino acids. Germline V gene sequence: CDR1 DFQATT, CDR2 SNEGSKA (reference sequence). This CDR3 is CSALASQQETQYF. In nucleotides, the CDR3 is TGCAGTGCTCTAGCGTCACAGCAAGAGACCCAGTACTTC.

This clonotype appeared many times. The DNA for the CDR3 is TGCGCCAGCAGCGGAGGGGAGGACTATGGCTACACCTTC. Protein: CASSGGEDYGYTF. The chain employs TRBV5-1 and TRBJ1-2, with D tentatively TRBD1 (5 bases). Germline CDR1 and CDR2: SGHRS and YFSETQ. The CDR3 loop spans 13 amino acids. Deletions cut 4 bases from V and 3 bases from J, with 10 bases between.

At least ten counts were recorded for this clonotype. This chain connects TRBV20-1 to TRBJ1-2, with D maybe TRBD1 (5 bases). CDR1 DFQATT and CDR2 SNEGSKA come from the germline V gene (reference sequence). This CDR3 spans 12 amino acids. V was pared by 5 bases and J by 8 bases, with 15 bases between. CDR3: CSAEGEGAGYTF. CDR3 in DNA: TGCAGTGCTGAAGGGGAAGGGGCCGGCTACACCTTC.

This clonotype has a count of ten or more. The chain has TRBV25-1 and TRBJ2-7, with TRBD1 matching over 7 bases. V lost 7 bases to trimming and J lost 3 bases; unmatched junction nucleotides: 6. This CDR3 is built from 13 residues. Germline CDR1 and CDR2: MGHDK and SYGVNS. CDR3 DNA: TGTGCCAGCACCCGGGACAGCGGCTACGAGCAGTACTTC. Its protein product is CASTRDSGYEQYF.

A few counts support this clonotype. The chain is built from TRBV19 and TRBJ1-2; a weak D match, TRBD1 (5 bases). The CDR3 sequence is 12 residues long. Germline CDR1 is LNHDA and CDR2 is SQIVND (reference sequence). V lost 8 bases and J 4 bases, leaving 11 bases between the germline ends. The CDR3 region has the DNA TGTGCCAGTCGGGGGGATCCCTATGGCTACACCTTC. This translates into CASRGDPYGYTF. The full variable domain, completed using reference TRBV19 and TRBJ1-2, is DGGITQSPKYLFRKEGQNVTLSCEQNLNHDAMYWYRQDPGQGLRLIYYSQIVNDFQKGDIAEGYSVSREKKESFPLTVTSAQKNPTAFYLCASRGDPYGYTFGSGTRLTVV.

In its sample, this clonotype was seen many times. The chain employs TRBV6-5 and TRBJ2-2; no clear D gene. Trimming stripped 0 bases from V and 2 bases from J, with 13 bases between. The CDR3 totals 17 residues. CDR1 is MNHEY, CDR2 SVGAGI, per germline. As DNA, the CDR3 is TGTGCCAGCAGTTACTCGCAAATCCTCCTAAACACCGGGGAGCTGTTTTTT. Translating gives CASSYSQILLNTGELFF.

This clonotype was observed many times. The gene calls are TRBV7-6 and TRBJ2-7; D might be TRBD2 (6 bases). CDR3 length equals 16 residues. Trimming removed 0 bases from V and 2 bases from J, with 14 bases in between. Germline V gene lookup returns CDR1 SGHVS and CDR2 FNYEAQ. The CDR3 DNA follows: TGTGCCAGCAGCTTAGCGCCGGCGGGGCACCCCTACGAGCAGTACTTC. Protein product: CASSLAPAGHPYEQYF.

This clonotype showed up many times. This CDR3 is CASSQAGLAGLAKNIQYF. As DNA, the CDR3 is TGTGCCAGCAGTCAAGCGGGACTAGCAGGGCTAGCCAAAAACATTCAGTACTTC. The rearrangement links TRBV6-2 or TRBV6-3 to TRBJ2-4; 9 nucleotides align to TRBD2. The CDR3 length is 18 residues. V lost 5 bases, J lost 0 bases, and 11 bases stayed unmatched. Germline V gene lookup returns CDR1 MNHEY and CDR2 SVGEGT.

The chain joins TRBV2 to TRBJ2-7; 8 bases align to TRBD1. Trimming took 2 bases from V and 3 from J; bases not matched to a gene: 6. CDR1 SNHLY and CDR2 FYNNEI come from the germline V gene. This CDR3 contains 15 residues. The CDR3 reads CASSEIGTGFYEQYF. The DNA of the CDR3 is TGTGCCAGCAGTGAAATTGGGACAGGCTTCTACGAGCAGTACTTC.

This clonotype was seen more than once but under ten times. The V gene is TRBV19, the J gene TRBJ2-7; D is uncertain. The V gene's germline CDR1 is LNHDA and CDR2 SQIVND (reference sequence). V shed 5 bases and J shed 2 bases, with 13 bases lying between them. The CDR3 is made up of 14 amino acids. In DNA, the CDR3 is TGTGCCAGTAGTGCCGAAGTTTTCACCTACGAGCAGTACTTC. Residues: CASSAEVFTYEQYF.

In its sample, this clonotype was seen many times. J is TRBJ2-1 and V is TRBV4-3; 10 bases fit TRBD2. Per the germline V gene, CDR1 is LGHNA and CDR2 is YSLEER. This CDR3 has 16 residues. Trimming cost V 4 bases and J 0 bases; bases outside gene matches: 3. The DNA for the CDR3 is TGCGCCAGCAGCCGATCTAGCGGGGGCTCCTACAATGAGCAGTTCTTC. This gives the protein CASSRSSGGSYNEQFF.

Many counts were recorded for this clonotype. V gene TRBV28 combines with J gene TRBJ1-1; 8 nucleotides match TRBD1. Germline CDR1 reads MDHEN; CDR2 reads SYDVKM. The V gene end was trimmed by 6 bases and the J gene end by 5 bases; junction bases not matched to a gene: 5. The CDR3 runs to 13 residues. The CDR3 loop reads CASRRQGRTEAFF. The CDR3 DNA is TGTGCCAGCAGGCGACAGGGGAGGACTGAAGCTTTCTTT.

This clonotype was observed a handful of times. CDR3 protein: CSAREGKRSNQPQHF. The CDR3, as DNA: TGCAGTGCTAGAGAGGGGAAGAGGAGCAATCAGCCCCAGCATTTT. The chain is built from TRBV20-1 and TRBJ1-5; D gene unclear. The germline V gene encodes CDR1 DFQATT and CDR2 SNEGSKA (reference sequence). The CDR3 runs to 15 residues. Trimming removed 0 bases from V and 1 base from J, with 10 bases in between.

The sample holds many counts of this clonotype. V and J are TRBV20-1 and TRBJ2-2; D call uncertain. Germline V gene data show CDR1 as DFQATT and CDR2 as SNEGSKA (reference sequence). V lost 6 bases and J 4 bases, leaving 15 bases between the germline ends. The CDR3 covers 14 residues. The DNA for the CDR3 is TGCAGTGCCCGGCACCTTCCGGGCACCGGGGAGCTGTTTTTT. Translation gives CSARHLPGTGELFF.

This clonotype came up many times. The chain employs TRBV11-3 and TRBJ2-5; D is uncertain. Trimming left V 6 bases short and J 5 bases short, with 13 bases between. This CDR3 region has 13 residues. Germline loops: CDR1 SGHNT, CDR2 YENEEA. The CDR3 reads CASSSPGQETQYF. The CDR3 region has the DNA TGTGCCAGCAGTTCCCCCGGGCAGGAGACCCAGTACTTC. Complete variable domain (other parts from reference TRBV11-3 and TRBJ2-5): EAGVVQSPRYKIIEKKQPVAFWCNPISGHNTLYWYLQNLGQGPELLIRYENEEAVDDSQLPKDRFSAERLKGVDSTLKIQPAELGDSAVYLCASSSPGQETQYFGPGTRLLVL.